A single sample is the source of the 3 T cell receptor beta chains below, sequenced in a study of blood T cell repertoires in COVID-19. Libraries were prepared by immunoSEQ multiplex PCR; TCRdb keeps only in-frame clonotypes and omits some of them. The sample lists 130,000 to 150,000 clones, 70% to 80% seen once, with approximately 3.6% in the top ten. Sequencing input: peripheral blood. The receptors derive from a man in his sixties with acute or convalescent COVID-19.

The chain carries TRBV29-1 and TRBJ1-1; a possible D gene is TRBD1 (5 bases). Germline values: CDR1 SQVTM, CDR2 ANQGSEA. The V end lost 5 bases, the J end lost 10 bases, and 17 bases lay between the germline ends. This CDR3 is built from 12 residues. For the CDR3, the DNA is TGCAGCGTTCTCATAAACCAGGGAAGAGCTTTCTTT. The encoded protein is CSVLINQGRAFF. The whole variable domain, filled in from reference TRBV29-1 and TRBJ1-1, reads SAVISQKPSRDICQRGTSLTIQCQVDSQVTMMFWYRQQPGQSLTLIATANQGSEATYESGFVIDKFPISRPNLTFSTLTVSNMSPEDSSIYLCSVLINQGRAFFGQGTRLTVV.

This rearrangement joins TRBV28 to TRBJ1-6; 7 positions match TRBD1. The CDR3 sequence is 14 residues long. The germline V gene encodes CDR1 MDHEN and CDR2 SYDVKM. The ends lost 6 bases at V and 7 bases at J; junction bases unmatched: 6. The CDR3 is CASSTGTDNSPLHF. Here the CDR3 DNA reads TGTGCCAGCAGCACCGGGACAGACAATTCACCCCTCCACTTT. Complete variable domain (other parts from reference TRBV28 and TRBJ1-6): DVKVTQSSRYLVKRTGEKVFLECVQDMDHENMFWYRQDPGLGLRLIYFSYDVKMKEKGDIPEGYSVSREKKERFSLILESASTNQTSMYLCASSTGTDNSPLHFGNGTRLTVT.

This rearrangement joins TRBV5-1 to TRBJ2-7; 9 nucleotides agree with TRBD2. The ends lost 5 bases at V and 7 bases at J; junction bases unmatched: 13. The CDR3 has 15 amino acids. The V gene's germline CDR1 is SGHRS and CDR2 YFSETQ. This chain's CDR3 is CASSPPSGTGGEQYF. The CDR3, as DNA: TGCGCCAGCAGTCCGCCTAGCGGGACTGGGGGTGAGCAGTACTTC.